Ten or more counts support the clone carrying this T cell receptor beta chain. Its antigen is unidentified. The data are from a study of T cell repertoires in cytomegalovirus infection. Study background: Matching HLA type and CMV infection were both indicated by public TCR beta signatures. Study-wide findings and caveats: There were HLA-C-restricted CMV-specific TCR beta clonotypes dominating the ex vivo response.

MiXCR, run by TCRdb on the reads, gives a single entry per CDR3 protein. Among roughly 200,000 distinct CDR3 sequences, 9.5% were seen once, and the ten largest hold approximately 4.2%. What was sequenced was PBMCs. This receptor was obtained from a human donor in good health (CMV status not recorded). Some clones in this sample may be carry-over from other donors' samples.

The CDR3, as DNA: TGTGCCAGCAGCTTAAGAGGGATTAGTGAAAAACTGTTTTTT. Encoded protein: CASSLRGISEKLFF. The J gene is TRBJ1-4, the V gene TRBV7-2; D unclear. The length of the CDR3 is 14 residues. The V end was cut by 2 bases, the J end by 7 bases, with 11 bases between. Germline V gene lookup returns CDR1 SGHTA and CDR2 FQGNSA.